This TCR beta chain was observed in a study of blood T cell repertoires in COVID-19 (TCRdb year 2020). Notes on the research overall: Samples from collaborators originated in the United States, Italy and Spain and spanned both the acute and convalescent phases of COVID-19. The prospective study material was composed of cDNA or gDNA derived from T cells, B-cell-depleted T cells, or PBMCs. The dataset comprised deeply sampled blood TCRbeta repertoires from subjects exposed to, actively infected with, or recovered from COVID-19. A freely available public database, intended as a resource for researchers studying the immune response to SARS-CoV-2, is where the repertoires were released. Samples came from the ongoing ImmuneRACE study (first 160 participants) plus 1,254 subjects from 6 global collaborators. A de-identified subject ID, COVID-19 status, age in years and sex were almost always included in the sample metadata. Where available, HLA class I and class II types were taken from metadata supplied by the sample provider and were not determined by assay-based typing. Paper-wide results and their limitations: The amount of clinical and demographic metadata varied by source and participant and was provided uncurated.

One collaborating source in Seattle enrolled patients during active infection and followed them longitudinally through the course of disease. The collaborating institutions used their own protocols to collect whole blood in K2EDTA tubes. Collaborator samples were shipped for TCRbeta analysis as frozen whole blood, isolated PBMCs, or DNA extracted from either sample type. The CDR3 contains 14 residues, cysteine and phenylalanine counted. The read is trimmed to its CDR3 DNA, 42 bases read in frame from base 1. Taken from the germline V gene (reference sequence), the CDR1 and CDR2 loops are LNHDA and SQIVND. The germline ends are 12 bases apart after V is trimmed by 4 bases and J by 2 bases. TCRbeta CDR3 regions were amplified from genomic DNA by means of the immunoSEQ Assay, a bias-controlled multiplex PCR. Per the source publication's procedure: Within the assay, amplification of reference gene primers was used to estimate how many nucleated cells each sample contained. To quantify the absolute abundance of each unique TCRbeta CDR3 rearrangement, sequence reads were collapsed and filtered. Productive Simpson clonality was computed per sample as the square root of Simpson's diversity index over productive rearrangements. Entries here come from immuneACCESS through TCRdb and include only in-frame sequences with V and J called. Some clones fail to appear in such tables; in the studies checked, an unresolved V gene covers under half of the shortfall, and the cause of the remainder is unknown. V, J and clone size reflect that table, while D and trimming were determined from the DNA. This sample lists fewer than 200,000 clones; about nine tenths were detected once. The ten most abundant clones make up around 5% of the sample.

Comments on this clone: The clone's antigen remains unknown. Base quality data are lacking; no much larger clone is found one base away.

This TCR came from a man younger than 30 with COVID-19, enrolled during active disease. Recombination connected TRBV19 to TRBJ2-7; D gene: possibly TRBD1, on 5 matching bases. Source material: peripheral blood. The CDR3 is CASSKRQSTYEQYF. The nucleotide sequence reads as follows: TGTGCCAGTAGTAAACGACAGTCCACCTACGAGCAGTACTTC.